Sequencing of this T cell receptor (beta chain) was carried out in a study of T cells after yellow fever vaccination. Findings and caveats of the study: The presence of abundant clonotypes contaminating from the bulk population was possible in FACS-sorted repertoires. Among primary-vaccination clones, most reappeared after the booster, at around 97% for CD4 and under 90% for CD8.

As for this clonotype: Its antigen is not known. This could be a read error, since a much larger clone is one nucleotide away.

Trimming removed 4 bases at V and 12 bases at J, with 16 bases between. The CDR3 length is 14 residues. Per germline, CDR1 LGHNA and CDR2 YSLEER. UMIs and a universal primer site were added when TCR cDNA was made by 5'RACE template switching. TCRdb re-called the 5' RACE reads with MiXCR, one entry per CDR3 protein. The profile shows roughly 340,000 distinct CDR3 sequences, approximately 9% of them singletons. This receptor was taken from a young man who received the YFV17D yellow fever vaccine. The chain links TRBV4-3 to TRBJ1-6, with unresolved D. Sample: PBMCs, taken on the day of the first yellow fever vaccination. The CDR3 spells CASSRLDRGLPLHF. The CDR3 nucleotides read TGCGCCAGCAGCCGCCTCGACCGGGGATTACCCCTCCACTTT.